The 10 T cell receptor beta chains in this list originate from one sample, sequenced in a study of cytomegalovirus exposure and HLA in healthy donors. The primer mix had 60 Vbeta and 13 Jbeta primers. The protocol was immunoSEQ multiplex PCR, while the TCRdb copy is restricted to in-frame clones and leaves out a portion. The sample carries roughly 100,000 clones, over 80% recorded once. Sequenced material: PBMCs. The receptors were sampled from a middle-aged man in good health and CMV-seronegative.

This rearrangement joins TRBV7-9 to TRBJ2-1; 11 positions match TRBD2. Trimming at V came to 5 bases and at J to 8 bases, leaving 14 bases not matched to a gene. In germline, CDR1 is SEHNR, CDR2 FQNEAQ (reference sequence). The length of the CDR3 is 17 residues. The CDR3 region has the DNA TGTGCCAGCAGCACCCGCTTAGCGGGGGGGCAAATCGATGAGCAGTTCTTC. Amino acid sequence: CASSTRLAGGQIDEQFF.

The chain carries TRBV9 and TRBJ2-1; unclear D gene. CDR3 length: 14 residues. In germline, CDR1 is SGDLS, CDR2 YYNGEE. Between the trimmed V and J ends, which lost 5 bases and 1 base, there was a span of 10 bases. CDR3 protein: CASRQDLSYNEQFF. In nucleotides, the CDR3 is TGTGCCAGCAGGCAGGATCTATCCTACAATGAGCAGTTCTTC.

The V and J genes are TRBV13 and TRBJ2-2; D is possibly TRBD2 (5 bases). The CDR3 is 14 residues long. V was cut by 8 bases and J by 0 bases, with 10 bases left in between. Germline assignment: CDR1 PRHDT and CDR2 FYEKMQ (reference sequence). The DNA for the CDR3 is TGTGCCAGCCTACCGGGAACGAACACCGGGGAGCTGTTTTTT. Translation gives CASLPGTNTGELFF.

The chain carries TRBV5-6 and TRBJ2-2; possibly TRBD1 for D (5 bases). The CDR3 length is 16 residues. CDR1 SGHDT and CDR2 YYEEEE come from the germline V gene. V dropped 0 bases and J dropped 4 bases, with 13 bases sitting between them. For the CDR3, the DNA is TGTGCCAGCAGCTTGGGATTCGTCAGGGTCACCGGGGAGCTGTTTTTT. It translates to CASSLGFVRVTGELFF.

This clone was seen only once. The junction shows a germline mismatch at one end, possibly a read error. The CDR3 coding sequence is TGTTCCAGCAGCCCAGCGGGGCGGGAGCAGTACTTC. It yields the protein CSSSPAGREQYF. The genes are TRBV7-9 and TRBJ2-7; 7 bases align to TRBD2. Looked up from germline, CDR1 is SEHNR and CDR2 is FQNEAQ (reference sequence). CDR3 size: 12 residues.

The chain links TRBV28 to TRBJ1-2; D remains ambiguous. The V gene's germline CDR1 is MDHEN and CDR2 SYDVKM. V was trimmed by 6 bases and J by 7 bases, leaving 21 bases between them. This CDR3 region has 15 residues. CDR3 DNA sequence: TGTGCCAGCAGCCTCGGGAGACTACGTCGGTCTGGCTACACCTTC. It codes for CASSLGRLRRSGYTF.

The rearrangement uses TRBV9 and TRBJ2-3, with 13 nucleotides matching TRBD2. This CDR3 comprises 14 residues. Looked up from germline, CDR1 is SGDLS and CDR2 is YYNGEE. With V trimmed by 3 bases and J by 6 bases, 1 base remained unmatched. This chain's CDR3 is CASSAGLAGDTQYF. The CDR3 nucleotides are TGTGCCAGCAGCGCGGGACTAGCGGGGGATACGCAGTATTTT.

The gene calls are TRBV19 and TRBJ2-5, with D tentatively TRBD2 (5 bases). Germline CDR1 LNHDA, CDR2 SQIVND (reference sequence). V was pared by 7 bases and J by 8 bases, with 11 bases between. This CDR3 is 11 amino acids long. The CDR3 sequence is CASIRDGTQYF. The CDR3 bases are TGTGCCAGTATTCGGGATGGAACCCAGTACTTC.

V and J are TRBV30 and TRBJ2-5; TRBD2 is a possible D gene (5 bases). Germline V gives CDR1 GTSNPN, CDR2 SVGIG (reference sequence). This CDR3 comprises 13 residues. V lost 2 bases and J 1 base, leaving 8 bases between the germline ends. The CDR3 spells CAWSLRVQETQYF. In DNA, the CDR3 is TGTGCCTGGAGTCTGAGGGTCCAAGAGACCCAGTACTTC.

The chain carries TRBV29-1 and TRBJ1-3; tentatively, D is TRBD1 (5 bases). V lost 4 bases and J lost 8, with 12 bases in between. Germline CDR1 is SQVTM and CDR2 is ANQGSEA. The CDR3 loop spans 12 amino acids. As DNA, the CDR3 is TGCAGCGTTGGAGCCGGGGGAGACACCATATATTTT. Translating it yields CSVGAGGDTIYF.